A single sample is the source of the 13 T cell receptor beta chains below, sequenced in a study of vaccination and CD4 T cells after COVID-19 (dated by TCRdb to between 2022 and 2023). The library relied on PCR. TCRdb lists the instrument as Illumina iSeq 100. DNA from cultured CD4+ T cells was subjected to TCR sequencing with the Oncomine TCR Beta short-read assay at the Johns Hopkins FTIC core. The public reads were reanalyzed by TCRdb: fastp trimming at Q25, MiXCR alignment, in-frame beta chains only. Identical CDR3 proteins give one entry, which carries the most common genes and DNA. The sample profile shows more than 15,000 distinct CDR3 sequences; approximately 50% of them were found once. 30% to 35% of the sample is in the top ten clones. What this sample's treatment or condition label stands for: roughly 11-day PBMC culture with coronavirus spike peptide pools or control peptides (ViraFEST assay).

Their cognate antigens are unknown. The sample consisted of cultured CD4+ T cells from blood, taken after SARS-CoV-2 vaccination. All receptors come from a human donor with COVID-19.

This clonotype was detected a few times. The chain links TRBV15 to TRBJ2-5; 8 nucleotides match TRBD1. The length of the CDR3 is 15 residues. V shed 1 base, J shed 1 base, and the junction held 2 bases outside the gene matches. Germline values: CDR1 LNHNV, CDR2 YYDKDF (reference sequence). CDR3 protein: CATSRGQGAQETQYF. CDR3 nucleotide sequence: TGTGCCACCAGCAGAGGGCAGGGGGCCCAAGAGACCCAGTACTTC. Looking up the rest from reference TRBV15 and TRBJ2-5 gives the full variable domain: DAMVIQNPRYQVTQFGKPVTLSCSQTLNHNVMYWYQQKSSQAPKLLFHYYDKDFNNEADTPDNFQSRRPNTSFCFLDIRSPGLGDTAMYLCATSRGQGAQETQYFGPGTRLLVL.

The chain links TRBV6-1 to TRBJ1-2; D perhaps matches TRBD1 (5 bases). The CDR3 is 13 amino acids. Trimming took off 7 bases at V and 0 bases at J, with 9 bases between the two ends. CDR1 is MNHNS and CDR2 is SASEGT in the germline V gene. As DNA, the CDR3 is TGTGCCAGCAACCAGGGAGCTAACTATGGCTACACCTTC. It encodes CASNQGANYGYTF.

The chain recombines TRBV7-9 with TRBJ2-4; D is possibly TRBD1 (6 bases). Germline assignment: CDR1 SEHNR and CDR2 FQNEAQ (reference sequence). The length of the CDR3 is 14 residues. V was pared by 2 bases and J by 8 bases, with 13 bases between. DNA for the CDR3: TGTGCCAGCAGCTTAAGAGGGGGTACGGACATTCAGTACTTC. This gives the protein CASSLRGGTDIQYF. Complete variable domain (other parts from reference TRBV7-9 and TRBJ2-4): DTGVSQNPRHKITKRGQNVTFRCDPISEHNRLYWYRQTLGQGPEFLTYFQNEAQLEKSRLLSDRFSAERPKGSFSTLEIQRTEQGDSAMYLCASSLRGGTDIQYFGAGTRLSVL.

The V gene is TRBV7-8, the J gene TRBJ1-3, with a tentative D call TRBD1 (5 bases). This CDR3 has 13 amino acids. The ends were cut back, 7 bases at V and 2 bases at J, with 9 bases in the middle. CDR1 is SGHVS and CDR2 is FQNEAQ in the germline V gene. The chain's CDR3 is CASTWGAGNTIYF. In nucleotides, the CDR3 is TGTGCCAGCACCTGGGGGGCTGGAAACACCATATATTTT.

The chain links TRBV5-8 to TRBJ2-3; 9 positions agree with TRBD2. CDR1 SGHTS and CDR2 YDEGEE come from the germline V gene. V shed 6 bases and J 1 base; nucleotides not matched to a gene: 6. There are 15 residues in the CDR3. The DNA for the CDR3 is TGTGCCAGCACCAATATAGCGGGGGGCACAGATACGCAGTATTTT. This sequence encodes CASTNIAGGTDTQYF.

The rearrangement uses TRBV7-2 and TRBJ2-5; 13 nucleotides align to TRBD2. V was pared by 3 bases and J by 5 bases, with 0 bases of the junction left unmatched. Germline CDR1 and CDR2: SGHTA and FQGNSA. This CDR3 is built from 14 residues. CDR3 amino acids: CASSLTSGGETQYF. The CDR3, as DNA: TGTGCCAGCAGCTTGACTAGCGGGGGGGAGACCCAGTACTTC.

This chain links TRBV27 with TRBJ2-3, with no clear D. The germline gives CDR1 MNHEY, CDR2 SMNVEV (reference sequence). The CDR3 totals 14 residues. The V and J ends lost 3 bases and 6 bases respectively, with 13 bases between them. CDR3 DNA sequence: TGTGCCAGCAGTTTCTTTAGTGGTGGCGATACGCAGTATTTT. It yields the protein CASSFFSGGDTQYF.

The V call is TRBV12-3 or TRBV12-4, the J call TRBJ2-7, with a possible D match to TRBD1 (6 bases). The CDR3 extends over 15 amino acids. With 6 bases removed from V and 3 bases from J, the gap between germline ends came to 18 bases. The chain's CDR3 is CASSPRTANYYEQYF. CDR3 bases: TGTGCCAGCAGCCCAAGGACAGCTAATTACTACGAGCAGTACTTC.

V gene TRBV12-3 or TRBV12-4 combines with J gene TRBJ1-4; 7 bases are a match to TRBD1. The length of the CDR3 is 14 residues. The CDR3 reads CAPSRGRGHEKLFF. The DNA of the CDR3 is TGTGCACCTTCTCGAGGGAGGGGGCACGAAAAACTGTTTTTT.

The chain carries TRBV12-3 or TRBV12-4 and TRBJ2-7, with D perhaps matching TRBD2 (5 bases). There are 16 residues in the CDR3. Trimming stripped 5 bases from V and 3 bases from J, with 20 bases between. In DNA, the CDR3 is TGTGCCAGCAGTCATACTACTAGGATCCTCGGCTACGAGCAGTACTTC. Translation: CASSHTTRILGYEQYF.

This clonotype was seen once. The chain is built from TRBV24-1 and TRBJ2-3; TRBD1 might be the D (5 bases). The CDR3 loop spans 12 amino acids. Germline CDR1 reads KGHDR; CDR2 reads SFDVKD. The V gene lost 4 bases and the J gene lost 4 bases, with 5 bases spanning the gap. This CDR3 is CATSDRADTQYF. CDR3 in DNA: TGTGCCACCAGTGACAGGGCAGATACGCAGTATTTT.

A few counts support this clonotype. The CDR3 DNA reads as TGTGCCAGCAGGGGACAGTTGAACACTGAAGCTTTCTTT. Amino acid sequence: CASRGQLNTEAFF. The chain combines TRBV6-1 with TRBJ1-1; 7 bases agree with TRBD1. The CDR3 has 13 residues. Germline trimming cut 6 bases from V and 0 bases from J; bases unmatched to any gene: 1. Germline lookup yields CDR1 MNHNS and CDR2 SASEGT.

The genes are TRBV11-2 and TRBJ2-7, with D tentatively TRBD1 or TRBD2 (7 bases each). V lost 7 bases and J 0 bases, leaving 19 bases between the germline ends. Per germline, CDR1 SGHAT and CDR2 FQNNGV. The CDR3 has 16 amino acids. The CDR3 reads CASTQGGASYSYEQYF. The CDR3, as DNA: TGTGCCAGCACCCAGGGGGGGGCGAGTTACTCCTACGAGCAGTACTTC.